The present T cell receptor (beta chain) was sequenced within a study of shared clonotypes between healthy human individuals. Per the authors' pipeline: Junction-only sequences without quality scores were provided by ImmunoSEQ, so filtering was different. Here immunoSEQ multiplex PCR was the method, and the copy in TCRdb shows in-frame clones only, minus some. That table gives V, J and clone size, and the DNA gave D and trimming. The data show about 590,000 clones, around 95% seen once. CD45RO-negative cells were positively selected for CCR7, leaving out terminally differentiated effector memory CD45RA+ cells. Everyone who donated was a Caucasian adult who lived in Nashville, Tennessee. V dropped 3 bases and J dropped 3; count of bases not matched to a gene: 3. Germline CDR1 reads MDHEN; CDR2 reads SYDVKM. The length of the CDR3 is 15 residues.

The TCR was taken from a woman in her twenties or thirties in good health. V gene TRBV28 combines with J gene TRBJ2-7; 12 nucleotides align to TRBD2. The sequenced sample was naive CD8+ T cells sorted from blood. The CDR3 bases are TGTGCCAGCAGTTTCCTAGCGGGAGGGGACTACGAGCAGTACTTC. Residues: CASSFLAGGDYEQYF.